This TCR beta chain was sequenced during a study of blood T cells in healthy people across ages. This clonotype has just a few counts. With 0 bases removed from V and 2 bases from J, the gap between germline ends came to 10 bases. Germline V gene lookup returns CDR1 ENHRY and CDR2 SYGVKD. The CDR3 consists of 15 residues. Alongside a J-beta primer mix, a sample-barcoded 5' primer served in a second PCR lasting about 6 to 12 cycles. MiXCR, run by TCRdb on the 5' RACE reads, gives a single entry per CDR3 protein. The table has about 730,000 distinct CDR3 sequences, roughly 45% seen once. Collection of 9.5 to 10 milliliters of peripheral blood was performed for each donor.

The sample comprised blood. The clonotype was recovered from an older woman in good health. The chain links TRBV10-3 to TRBJ2-5; D uncertain. The CDR3 loop reads CAISESSRPQETQYF. The CDR3 coding sequence is TGTGCCATCAGTGAGTCGTCGCGACCGCAAGAGACCCAGTACTTC.